Listed below are T cell receptor beta chains from one sample, sequenced in a study of shared clonotypes between healthy human individuals. Profiling relied on immunoSEQ multiplex PCR, and the TCRdb table lists in-frame clones only, not all of them. The sample has hundreds of thousands of clones; around 97% are singletons. Sequencing was carried out using naive CD4+ T cells sorted from blood. The receptors originated from a woman younger than 45 in good health. The CDR3 runs from the conserved cysteine through the conserved F or W. Each record gives: clone size, D gene, V gene, J gene, CDR3 length, CDR3 DNA, CDR3 protein. D genes are given only for firm matches. Size is stated for part of the rows, as once, few or many counts, or as a class when the clone is expanded.

clone size: -
D gene: -
V gene: TRBV27
J gene: TRBJ2-2
CDR3 length: 16
CDR3 DNA: TGTGCCAGCAGTTTAGGGGTAGGGTCGAACACCGGGGAGCTGTTTTTT
CDR3 protein: CASSLGVGSNTGELFF

clone size: once
D gene: TRBD1
V gene: TRBV10-2
J gene: TRBJ2-1
CDR3 length: 15
CDR3 DNA: TGCGCCAGCAGTGAGGACAGGGGCTTTAACAATGAGCAGTTCTTC
CDR3 protein: CASSEDRGFNNEQFF

clone size: -
D gene: -
V gene: TRBV4-1
J gene: TRBJ2-7
CDR3 length: 15
CDR3 DNA: TGCGCCAGCAGCCTACTTCAGGGGAACTCCTACGAGCAGTACTTC
CDR3 protein: CASSLLQGNSYEQYF

clone size: -
D gene: TRBD1
V gene: TRBV5-6
J gene: TRBJ2-5
CDR3 length: 16
CDR3 DNA: TGTGCCAGCAGCTTGTCGGGACAGGGGCTATTGGAGACCCAGTACTTC
CDR3 protein: CASSLSGQGLLETQYF

clone size: -
D gene: -
V gene: TRBV6-5
J gene: TRBJ2-7
CDR3 length: 14
CDR3 DNA: TGTGCCAGCAGGGACTCTGACGGTACCTACGAGCAGTACTTC
CDR3 protein: CASRDSDGTYEQYF

clone size: -
D gene: -
V gene: TRBV15
J gene: TRBJ2-7
CDR3 length: 16
CDR3 DNA: TGTGCCACCAGCAGAACCTCCGGGACTCTTACCTACGAGCAGTACTTC
CDR3 protein: CATSRTSGTLTYEQYF

clone size: -
D gene: TRBD2
V gene: TRBV27
J gene: TRBJ2-3
CDR3 length: 17
CDR3 DNA: TGTGCCAGCAGCCCCCGGACTAGCGGTATCAACACAGATACGCAGTATTTT
CDR3 protein: CASSPRTSGINTDTQYF

clone size: once
D gene: TRBD2
V gene: TRBV6-6
J gene: TRBJ2-3
CDR3 length: 16
CDR3 DNA: TGTGCCAGCAGCCCCCTAGCGGGAGGTTCCACAGATACGCAGTATTTT
CDR3 protein: CASSPLAGGSTDTQYF

clone size: -
D gene: -
V gene: TRBV5-1
J gene: TRBJ2-2
CDR3 length: 13
CDR3 DNA: TGCGCCAGCAGCTTCCTGCCGACCGGGGAGCTGTTTTTT
CDR3 protein: CASSFLPTGELFF

clone size: -
D gene: TRBD2
V gene: TRBV27
J gene: TRBJ2-1
CDR3 length: 17
CDR3 DNA: TGTGCCAGCAGTTCGGGACTAGCGGGAGCAGCGGACAATGAGCAGTTCTTC
CDR3 protein: CASSSGLAGAADNEQFF

clone size: -
D gene: TRBD1
V gene: TRBV29-1
J gene: TRBJ2-2
CDR3 length: 14
CDR3 DNA: TGCAGCGTGAAGGGACAGGGGAGCACCGGGGAGCTGTTTTTT
CDR3 protein: CSVKGQGSTGELFF